This TCR beta chain was identified during a study of identical twins (dated by TCRdb to the mid-2010s). Context from the whole study: The study deep-sequenced TCR alpha and beta repertoires from monozygotic twins, unrelated adults of various ages and cord blood to test whether fetal clonotypes persist. To rule out contamination, the twin experiments were replicated at different times with different library preparation protocols. General conclusions and limits of the study: Out-of-frame TCR alpha sharing in monozygotic twins was systematically underestimated by recombination models, whereas sharing between unrelated individuals was in agreement with the recombination models. A weaker excess of twin sharing was found in beta out-of-frame sequences because the signal-to-noise ratio was lowered by fewer shared sequences. Abundant cord blood beta clonotypes carried fewer insertions; young adult naive repertoires showed a weaker similar trend, while memory repertoires showed none. Because the same donors could not be followed over many years, the conclusions depended on cross-sectional statistical analysis. Compared with coincidental sharing between unrelated individuals, out-of-frame TCR alpha sequences shared between twins showed an excess of sequences with low generation probability. Zero-insertion analyses could be partly confounded by invariant T cells such as MAIT and iNKT, although diverse VJ usage argued against such confounding for most clonotypes.

The method was 5' RACE. TCRdb lists the instrument as Illumina HiSeq 2000. Template switching introduced a universal primer binding site; the final cDNA contained a unique molecular identifier, enabling accurate counting of TCR cDNA molecules. First-strand cDNA for TCR alpha and beta chains was synthesized from specific primers in the conserved constant-segment region. To control for contamination, every cDNA library carried two barcodes: a SMART-Mk sample barcode plus Illumina barcodes. TruSeq adapter sequences and Illumina sample barcodes were added in two successive PCR steps. The Illumina HiSeq platform was used with custom primers to sequence TCR alpha and beta cDNA libraries. As for how the authors treated the data: MiGEC was used to process raw reads and extract unique molecular identifiers, and MiXCR was used to find CDR3 positions. Recombination models were inferred per individual with the repgenHMM and IGoR tools using an EM algorithm. The tcR package in R was used for shared clonotype analysis, with sharing normalized by the product of cloneset sizes. To study raw recombination without the effects of thymic and clonal selection, out-of-frame nonproductive sequences were analyzed. Starting from the raw public reads, TCRdb applied fastp trimming at Q25, assembled clones with MiXCR and retained in-frame beta chains. Every entry covers one CDR3 protein and lists the most common genes and DNA from its rows. TCRdb, not the authors, supplied the V and J calls. In this sample the table shows approximately 600,000 distinct CDR3 sequences, approximately 10% of which occur a single time. The ten largest account for 2.5% to 3.5% of the sample.

Only healthy Caucasian donors were included. Three pairs of female monozygotic twins, all aged roughly 18 to 29 years, made up the twin cohort. The RNA used for TCR libraries was isolated from peripheral blood mononuclear cells. V was cut back by 1 base and J by 7 bases, leaving a gap of 8 bases between them. CDR1 and CDR2 are drawn from the germline V gene: SGHRS, YFSETQ. The CDR3 has 12 amino acids, counting the end cysteine and phenylalanine. The read is trimmed to its CDR3 DNA, 36 bases read in frame from base 1. This clonotype was seen a handful of times. The antigen it binds to is not known. The sample holds no much larger clone one base away, and base qualities are not on file. These data were also filed under a second study, of yellow fever vaccine responses in identical twins. The second publication reports: According to the authors, the vaccine-induced T cell response in identical twins seemed to be partly convergent and partly specific to each individual. In the study, vaccine-responding T cell clones were precisely tracked in identical twins.

Sequenced: PBMCs. This TCR derives from a woman aged 18 to 35 in good health. Recombination linked TRBV5-1 to TRBJ1-1, with the identity of the D gene unclear. The CDR3 amino acid sequence is: CASSLSADEAFF. The DNA sequence follows: TGCGCCAGCAGCTTGTCAGCCGATGAAGCTTTCTTT.